This T cell receptor (beta chain) was documented in a study of blood T cell repertoires in COVID-19. Looking at the study overall: Samples came from the United States, Italy and Spain, spanning acute and convalescent COVID-19. T cells, B-cell-depleted T cells, or PBMCs provided the cDNA or gDNA that served as material.

Per the study methods: Scientists estimated how many nucleated cells there were by amplifying reference gene primers. TCRdb's table, derived via immunoSEQ multiplex PCR, lists solely in-frame clones and lacks some. V, J and clone size are taken as reported in that table, and D and trimming were inferred from the DNA itself. The table has 200,000 to 300,000 clones, 70% to 90% seen once. This clone appeared once. Germline CDR1 is SQVTM and CDR2 is ANQGSEA. The V end was cut by 3 bases, the J end by 4 bases, with 15 bases between. The CDR3 spans 14 residues. Sequences were obtained from peripheral blood. The chain uses TRBV29-1 and TRBJ1-2; a possible D gene is TRBD1 (6 bases). This TCR was sampled from a middle-aged woman who had recovered from COVID-19. CDR3 amino acids: CSVEGTPSGYGYTF. Here the CDR3 DNA reads TGCAGCGTTGAGGGGACACCCTCGGGCTATGGCTACACCTTC.